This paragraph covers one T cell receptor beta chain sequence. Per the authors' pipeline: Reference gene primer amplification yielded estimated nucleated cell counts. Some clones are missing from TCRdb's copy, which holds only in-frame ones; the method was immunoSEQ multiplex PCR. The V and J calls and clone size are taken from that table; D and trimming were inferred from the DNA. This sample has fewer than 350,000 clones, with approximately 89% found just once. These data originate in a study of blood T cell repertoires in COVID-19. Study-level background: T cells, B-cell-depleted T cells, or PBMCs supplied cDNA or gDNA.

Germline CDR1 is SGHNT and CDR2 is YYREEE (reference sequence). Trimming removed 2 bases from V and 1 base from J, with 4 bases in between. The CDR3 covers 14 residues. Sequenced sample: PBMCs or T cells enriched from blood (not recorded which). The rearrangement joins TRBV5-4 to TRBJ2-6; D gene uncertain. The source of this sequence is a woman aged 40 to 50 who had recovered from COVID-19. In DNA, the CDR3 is TGTGCCAGCAGCTTAATATCTGGGGCCAACGTCCTGACTTTC. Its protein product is CASSLISGANVLTF.